The TCR beta chain described here comes from a study of blood T cell repertoires in COVID-19. This CDR3 is built from 22 residues. The V gene end was trimmed by 4 bases and the J gene end by 1 base; junction bases not matched to a gene: 24. The V gene's germline CDR1 is SGDLS and CDR2 YYNGEE. Only in-frame clones appear in the TCRdb table, and some are missing; sequencing was by immunoSEQ multiplex PCR. The table has 100,000 to 120,000 clones, about two thirds seen once. This sequence joins TRBV9 and TRBJ2-7; 12 nucleotides agree with TRBD2. The source material was peripheral blood. The source is a woman aged 40-49 years with acute or convalescent COVID-19. CDR3 sequence reads: CASSRKGHGGPPTSGGSYEQYF. The CDR3, as DNA: TGTGCCAGCAGCCGTAAGGGACACGGAGGTCCTCCGACTAGCGGGGGATCCTACGAGCAGTACTTC.